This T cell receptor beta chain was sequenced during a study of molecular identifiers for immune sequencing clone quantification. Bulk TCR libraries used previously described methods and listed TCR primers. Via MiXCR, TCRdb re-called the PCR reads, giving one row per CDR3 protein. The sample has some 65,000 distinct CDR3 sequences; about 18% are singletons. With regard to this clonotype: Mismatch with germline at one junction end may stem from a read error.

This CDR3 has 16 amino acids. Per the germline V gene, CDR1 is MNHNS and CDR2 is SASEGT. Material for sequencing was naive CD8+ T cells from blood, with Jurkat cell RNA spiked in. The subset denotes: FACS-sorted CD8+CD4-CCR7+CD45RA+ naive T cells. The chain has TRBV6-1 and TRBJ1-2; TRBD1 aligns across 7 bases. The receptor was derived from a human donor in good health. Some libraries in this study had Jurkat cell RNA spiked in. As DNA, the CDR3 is TGTGCCAGCATTCAGTATCTTCAGGGGGTGGTGCGTGGCCACACCTTC. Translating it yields CASIQYLQGVVRGHTF.